This T cell receptor beta chain came from a study of shared clonotypes between healthy human individuals. Study conclusions and caveats: Among the subsets, naive ones generally showed larger estimated richness than memory ones. The rarefaction results pointed to incomplete sorted-subset sequencing despite large depth.

This CDR3 is 19 amino acids long. Germline V lookup: CDR1 LNHDA, CDR2 SQIVND (reference sequence). V lost 3 bases and J lost 1, with 23 bases in between. A remark on this clone: As yet, its antigen is unknown.

Naive CD8 cells lacked CD45RO and underwent positive selection for CCR7, leaving out terminally differentiated effector memory CD45RA+ cells. Assay: immunoSEQ multiplex PCR; the TCRdb copy retains only in-frame clones and omits some. The table has 560,000 or so clones, 96% seen once. V gene TRBV19 combines with J gene TRBJ2-3, with D maybe TRBD1 (5 bases). The TCR sequence derives from a woman aged 30 to 39 in good health. Sequencing was carried out using naive CD8+ T cells sorted from blood. The CDR3 DNA reads as TGTGCCAGTAGTATTTTTCAGGGAAACCCACCAAGGGGCACAGATACGCAGTATTTT. Translated, it gives CASSIFQGNPPRGTDTQYF. The full variable domain, its missing parts supplied by reference TRBV19 and TRBJ2-3, is DGGITQSPKYLFRKEGQNVTLSCEQNLNHDAMYWYRQDPGQGLRLIYYSQIVNDFQKGDIAEGYSVSREKKESFPLTVTSAQKNPTAFYLCASSIFQGNPPRGTDTQYFGPGTRLTVL.